This entry lists 10 T cell receptor beta chains sequenced from one sample in a study of blood T cell repertoires in COVID-19. Sequencing was performed with immunoSEQ multiplex PCR; in TCRdb, only in-frame clones are kept and a portion is missing. Among some 62,000 clones listed, roughly 85% were seen once. Sequencing was carried out using peripheral blood. The source is a human donor in a cohort sampled during active COVID-19.

V and J are TRBV19 and TRBJ1-5, with 8 bases that match TRBD1. Trimming took 4 bases from V and 2 from J; bases not matched to a gene: 10. Germline V gene data show CDR1 as LNHDA and CDR2 as SQIVND (reference sequence). This CDR3 region has 17 residues. CDR3 sequence reads: CASSKGDRSGRNQPQHF. DNA of the CDR3: TGTGCCAGTAGTAAGGGGGACAGGTCGGGTCGCAATCAGCCCCAGCATTTT.

In nucleotides, the CDR3 is TGCGCCAGCAGAGAGAGGTCTGGGGCCAACGTCCTGACTTTC. Amino acids: CASRERSGANVLTF. The genes are TRBV5-1 and TRBJ2-6; the D is unclear. Trimming stripped 5 bases from V and 1 base from J, with 7 bases between. CDR3 length: 14 residues. The V gene's germline CDR1 is SGHRS and CDR2 YFSETQ.

This sequence joins TRBV19 and TRBJ2-1; the match to TRBD1 covers 8 bases. CDR3 length: 16 amino acids. J was trimmed by 3 bases and V by 5 bases; bases with no gene match: 9. From germline, CDR1 is LNHDA and CDR2 SQIVND (reference sequence). The CDR3 bases are TGTGCCAGTAGTGCACGGACAGGGCCTGGCTACAATGAGCAGTTCTTC. It is translated as CASSARTGPGYNEQFF. Complete variable domain (other parts from reference TRBV19 and TRBJ2-1): DGGITQSPKYLFRKEGQNVTLSCEQNLNHDAMYWYRQDPGQGLRLIYYSQIVNDFQKGDIAEGYSVSREKKESFPLTVTSAQKNPTAFYLCASSARTGPGYNEQFFGPGTRLTVL.

This clone was recorded once. The chain links TRBV2 to TRBJ2-3; 8 bases agree with TRBD2. CDR1 is SNHLY and CDR2 is FYNNEI in the germline V gene. The CDR3 runs 15 residues. Germline trimming cut 4 bases from V and 5 bases from J; bases unmatched to any gene: 8. The CDR3 here is CASSALKRGKDTQYF. The CDR3 DNA is TGTGCCAGCAGTGCCCTCAAGCGGGGGAAAGATACGCAGTATTTT.

The J gene is TRBJ1-2, the V gene TRBV19; TRBD1 agrees at 7 bases. Germline trimming cut 5 bases from V and 4 bases from J; bases unmatched to any gene: 16. This CDR3 comprises 17 residues. Per the germline V gene, CDR1 is LNHDA and CDR2 is SQIVND (reference sequence). The CDR3, as DNA: TGTGCCAGTAGTTCTATCGGCAGGGGGGACATTGTCTATGGCTACACCTTC. Translating it yields CASSSIGRGDIVYGYTF. Based on the CDR3 plus reference TRBV19 and TRBJ1-2, the full variable domain is DGGITQSPKYLFRKEGQNVTLSCEQNLNHDAMYWYRQDPGQGLRLIYYSQIVNDFQKGDIAEGYSVSREKKESFPLTVTSAQKNPTAFYLCASSSIGRGDIVYGYTFGSGTRLTVV.

This rearrangement joins TRBV7-9 to TRBJ1-2; possibly TRBD1 for D (6 bases). V lost 5 bases and J lost 4, with 14 bases in between. CDR3 length: 14 amino acids. The germline V gene encodes CDR1 SEHNR and CDR2 FQNEAQ (reference sequence). CDR3 protein: CASSPQGLAYGYTF. For the CDR3, the DNA is TGTGCCAGCAGCCCTCAGGGGCTAGCCTATGGCTACACCTTC. Filled out from reference TRBV7-9 and TRBJ1-2, the complete variable domain reads DTGVSQNPRHKITKRGQNVTFRCDPISEHNRLYWYRQTLGQGPEFLTYFQNEAQLEKSRLLSDRFSAERPKGSFSTLEIQRTEQGDSAMYLCASSPQGLAYGYTFGSGTRLTVV.

This clone has only one observation. The chain joins TRBV25-1 to TRBJ1-6; D is possibly TRBD1 (6 bases). Germline CDR1 MGHDK, CDR2 SYGVNS. Trimming removed 4 bases from V and 10 bases from J, with 14 bases in between. This CDR3 has 14 amino acids. The CDR3 DNA follows: TGTGCCAGCAGTGGGTGGGGCAGGGGCTCACCCCTCCACTTT. The encoded protein is CASSGWGRGSPLHF.

The CDR3 DNA reads as TGCGCCAGCAGCTTACAGGGGCCGAACACTGAAGCTTTCTTT. It translates to CASSLQGPNTEAFF. The V gene is TRBV5-1, the J gene TRBJ1-1; 7 positions agree with TRBD1. CDR3 length: 14 amino acids. J was trimmed by 1 base and V by 2 bases; bases with no gene match: 2. Germline CDR1 SGHRS, CDR2 YFSETQ.

The chain couples TRBV19 to TRBJ2-3; D might be TRBD2 (5 bases). The CDR3 spans 16 residues. The germline V gene encodes CDR1 LNHDA and CDR2 SQIVND (reference sequence). Trimming left V 6 bases short and J 0 bases short, with 16 bases between. DNA of the CDR3: TGTGCCAGTAGCGCCCGACTATTTCCTAGCACAGATACGCAGTATTTT. It is translated as CASSARLFPSTDTQYF.

V gene TRBV7-9 combines with J gene TRBJ2-5; 9 bases map to TRBD2. The CDR3 is 16 amino acids. Trimming cost V 2 bases and J 0 bases; bases outside gene matches: 4. Germline CDR1 SEHNR, CDR2 FQNEAQ (reference sequence). Written as DNA, the CDR3 is TGTGCCAGCAGCTTATTGCTAGCGGGGTACCAAGAGACCCAGTACTTC. Protein sequence: CASSLLLAGYQETQYF.